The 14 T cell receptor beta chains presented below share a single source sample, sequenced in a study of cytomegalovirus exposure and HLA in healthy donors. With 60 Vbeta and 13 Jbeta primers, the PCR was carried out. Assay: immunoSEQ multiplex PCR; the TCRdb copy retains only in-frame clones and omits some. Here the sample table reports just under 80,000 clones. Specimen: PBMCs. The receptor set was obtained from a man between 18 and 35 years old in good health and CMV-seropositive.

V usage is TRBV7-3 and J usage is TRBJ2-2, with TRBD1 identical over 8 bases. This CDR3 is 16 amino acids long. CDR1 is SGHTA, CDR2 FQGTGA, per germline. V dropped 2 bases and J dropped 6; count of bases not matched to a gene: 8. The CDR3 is CASSLGQGGSPGELFF. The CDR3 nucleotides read TGTGCCAGCAGCTTAGGACAGGGCGGTTCACCCGGGGAGCTGTTTTTT.

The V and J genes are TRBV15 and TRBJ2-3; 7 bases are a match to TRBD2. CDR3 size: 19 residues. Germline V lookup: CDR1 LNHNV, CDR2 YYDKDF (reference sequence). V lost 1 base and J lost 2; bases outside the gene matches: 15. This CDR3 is CATSRVGIGGGGYTDTQYF. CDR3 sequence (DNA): TGTGCCACCAGCAGAGTCGGGATTGGTGGCGGGGGTTACACAGATACGCAGTATTTT.

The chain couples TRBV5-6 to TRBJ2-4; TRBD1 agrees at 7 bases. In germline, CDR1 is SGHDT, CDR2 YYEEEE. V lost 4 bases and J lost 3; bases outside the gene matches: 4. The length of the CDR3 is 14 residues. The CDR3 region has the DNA TGTGCCAGCAGCGTGGGACAGAACAAAAACATTCAGTACTTC. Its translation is CASSVGQNKNIQYF. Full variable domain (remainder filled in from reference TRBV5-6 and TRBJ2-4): DAGVTQSPTHLIKTRGQQVTLRCSPKSGHDTVSWYQQALGQGPQFIFQYYEEEERQRGNFPDRFSGHQFPNYSSELNVNALLLGDSALYLCASSVGQNKNIQYFGAGTRLSVL.

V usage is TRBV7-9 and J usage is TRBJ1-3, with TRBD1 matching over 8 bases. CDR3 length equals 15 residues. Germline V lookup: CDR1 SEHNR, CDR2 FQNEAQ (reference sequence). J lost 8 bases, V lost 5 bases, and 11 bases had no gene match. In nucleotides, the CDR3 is TGTGCCAGCAGCCCCCCGGACAGGGAAAGGGACACCATATATTTT. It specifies CASSPPDRERDTIYF.

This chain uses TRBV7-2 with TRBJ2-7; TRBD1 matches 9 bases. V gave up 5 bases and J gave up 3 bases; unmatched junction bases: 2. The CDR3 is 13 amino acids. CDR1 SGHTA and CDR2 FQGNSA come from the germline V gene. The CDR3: CASSRDRDYEQYF. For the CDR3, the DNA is TGTGCCAGCAGCCGGGACAGGGACTACGAGCAGTACTTC.

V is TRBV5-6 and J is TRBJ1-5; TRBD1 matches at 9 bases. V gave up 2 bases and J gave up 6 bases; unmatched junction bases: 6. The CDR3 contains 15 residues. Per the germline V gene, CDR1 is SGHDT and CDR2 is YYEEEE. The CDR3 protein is CASSFSGTGFQPQHF. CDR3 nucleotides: TGTGCCAGCAGCTTTTCGGGGACAGGGTTTCAGCCCCAGCATTTT.

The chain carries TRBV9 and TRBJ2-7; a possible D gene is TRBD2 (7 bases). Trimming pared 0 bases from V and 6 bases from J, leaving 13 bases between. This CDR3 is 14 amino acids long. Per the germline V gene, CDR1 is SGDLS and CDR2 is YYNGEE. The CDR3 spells CASSVAAGEGEQYF. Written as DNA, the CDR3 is TGTGCCAGCAGCGTAGCGGCAGGGGAGGGCGAGCAGTACTTC.

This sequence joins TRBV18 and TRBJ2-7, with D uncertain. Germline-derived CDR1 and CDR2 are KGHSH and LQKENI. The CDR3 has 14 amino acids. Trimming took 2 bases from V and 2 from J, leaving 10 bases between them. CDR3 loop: CASSPEARTYEQYF. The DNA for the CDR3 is TGTGCCAGCTCACCAGAGGCCAGAACCTACGAGCAGTACTTC.

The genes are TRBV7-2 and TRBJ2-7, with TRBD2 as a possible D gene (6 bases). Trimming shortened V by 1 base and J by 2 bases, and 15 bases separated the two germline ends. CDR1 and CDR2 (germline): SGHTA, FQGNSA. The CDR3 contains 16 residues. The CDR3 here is CASSLEVGSATYEQYF. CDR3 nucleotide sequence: TGTGCCAGCAGCTTAGAGGTCGGGAGTGCTACCTACGAGCAGTACTTC. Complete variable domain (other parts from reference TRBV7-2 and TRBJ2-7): GAGVSQSPSNKVTEKGKDVELRCDPISGHTALYWYRQSLGQGLEFLIYFQGNSAPDKSGLPSDRFSAERTGGSVSTLTIQRTQQEDSAVYLCASSLEVGSATYEQYFGPGTRLTVT.

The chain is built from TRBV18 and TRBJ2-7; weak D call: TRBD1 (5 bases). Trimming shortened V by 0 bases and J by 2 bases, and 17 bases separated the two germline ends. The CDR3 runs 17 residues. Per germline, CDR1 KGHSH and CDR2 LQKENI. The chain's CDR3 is CASSPPFPGYNAYEQYF. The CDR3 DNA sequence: TGTGCCAGCTCACCACCGTTCCCAGGGTATAACGCCTACGAGCAGTACTTC. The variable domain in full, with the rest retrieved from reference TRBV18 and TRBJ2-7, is NAGVMQNPRHLVRRRGQEARLRCSPMKGHSHVYWYRQLPEEGLKFMVYLQKENIIDESGMPKERFSAEFPKEGPSILRIQQVVRGDSAAYFCASSPPFPGYNAYEQYFGPGTRLTVT.

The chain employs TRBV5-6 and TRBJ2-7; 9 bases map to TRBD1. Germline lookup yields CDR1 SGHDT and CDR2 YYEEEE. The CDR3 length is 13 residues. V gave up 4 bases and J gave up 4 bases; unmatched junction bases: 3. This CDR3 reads CASSNRGRYEQYF. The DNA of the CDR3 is TGTGCCAGCAGCAACAGGGGGCGATACGAGCAGTACTTC.

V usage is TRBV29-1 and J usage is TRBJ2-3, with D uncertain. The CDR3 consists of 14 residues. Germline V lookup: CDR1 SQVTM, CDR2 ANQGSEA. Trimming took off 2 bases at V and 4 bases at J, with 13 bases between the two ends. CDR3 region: CSVELATHPDTQYF. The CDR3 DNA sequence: TGCAGCGTTGAACTTGCGACTCACCCAGATACGCAGTATTTT.

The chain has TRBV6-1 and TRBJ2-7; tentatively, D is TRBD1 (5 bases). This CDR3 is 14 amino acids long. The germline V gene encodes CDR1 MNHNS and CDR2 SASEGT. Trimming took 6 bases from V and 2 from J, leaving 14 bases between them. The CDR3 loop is CASREPGLPYEQYF. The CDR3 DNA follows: TGTGCCAGCAGGGAGCCAGGGCTTCCCTACGAGCAGTACTTC.

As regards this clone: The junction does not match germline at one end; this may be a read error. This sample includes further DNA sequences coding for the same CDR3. CDR3 sequence: CAKTDRLIANNEQFF. The CDR3 bases are TGCGCCAAGACGGACAGACTTATCGCCAACAATGAGCAGTTCTTC. The chain has TRBV6-4 and TRBJ2-1, with a tentative D call TRBD1 (6 bases). This CDR3 region has 15 residues. From germline, CDR1 is MRHNA and CDR2 SNTAGT.